This TCR beta chain came from a study of blood T cell repertoires in COVID-19 (dated by TCRdb to the early 2020s). As for the study more broadly: The collaborator samples originated in the United States, Italy and Spain and spanned the acute and convalescent phases of COVID-19. The material from the prospective study consisted of cDNA or gDNA derived from T cells, B-cell-depleted T cells, or PBMCs. Deeply sampled blood TCRbeta repertoires from subjects exposed to, actively infected with, or recovered from COVID-19 were included in the dataset. The repertoires were released in a freely available public database intended as a resource for research on the immune response to SARS-CoV-2. The samples were drawn from two sources: the first 160 participants of the ongoing ImmuneRACE study, and fewer than 1,500 subjects contributed by 6 global collaborators. Nearly every sample came with metadata listing a de-identified subject ID, COVID-19 status, age in years and sex. Where HLA class I and class II types were available, the types were taken from metadata supplied by the sample provider, not from assay-based typing.

Its CDR3 holds 16 amino acids, cysteine through phenylalanine. Just the 48-base CDR3 DNA is kept, in frame starting at base 1. The CDR1 and CDR2 encoded by the germline V gene are SGDLS and YYNGEE. Relative to germline, V is missing 6 bases and J is missing 5 bases, with 11 bases of the junction outside any gene match. General conclusions and limits of the study: The amount of clinical and demographic metadata varied by source and participant and was provided uncurated.

TCRbeta CDR3 regions were amplified from genomic DNA by means of the immunoSEQ Assay, a bias-controlled multiplex PCR. Under the source paper's analysis protocol: The number of nucleated cells in each sample was estimated from the amplification of reference gene primers within the assay. To quantify the absolute abundance of each unique TCRbeta CDR3 rearrangement, sequence reads were collapsed and filtered. For each sample, productive Simpson clonality was calculated as the square root of Simpson's diversity index across productive rearrangements. The source is immuneACCESS, and TCRdb retained only in-frame sequences with V and J called. Part of the clones is not carried over; for the studies checked, unresolved V genes explain less than half of this, and the remainder is unexplained. D and trimming were read from the DNA, whereas the V and J calls and clone size are those reported in that table. Here the sample has about 50,000 clones; 86% occur a single time. The ten largest clones take up roughly 2.1% of the sample.

The collaborating institutions used their own protocols to collect whole blood in K2EDTA tubes. Collaborator samples were shipped for TCRbeta analysis as frozen whole blood, isolated PBMCs, or DNA extracted from either sample type. With respect to this clone: Its antigen is not yet known. The input lacks base qualities; no much larger clone sits a single base away.

The sequencing input was peripheral blood. The sequence was collected from a woman aged 55-75 years with acute or convalescent COVID-19. The chain was built from TRBV9 and TRBJ2-3; TRBD2 matches 11 bases in the middle. The CDR3 protein sequence reads: CASTPDSGGAGDTQYF. The sequenced DNA is TGTGCCAGCACTCCCGATAGCGGGGGGGCAGGAGATACGCAGTATTTT.